A single T cell receptor beta chain is shown here with its context. The sample originates from a study of cytotoxic CD8 clonotypes in ibrutinib-treated CLL. The table came from immunoSEQ multiplex PCR; TCRdb's copy has only in-frame clones and leaves some out. This sample has 250,000 to 350,000 clones; around 77% occur once, and the top ten carry about 5%. Losses at the gene ends were 2 bases for V and 6 bases for J; bases not matched to a gene: 12. In germline, CDR1 is SEHNR, CDR2 FQNEAQ (reference sequence). The CDR3 has 17 residues. This clonotype was obtained from a human donor with chronic lymphocytic leukemia. The J gene is TRBJ2-3, the V gene TRBV7-9; 9 bases match TRBD2. The sample was PBMCs, taken at disease progression, from a patient treated with ibrutinib. CDR3 nucleotide sequence: TGTGCCAGCAGCTTATCCCCTGGCGGGGGGGCTCGGGATACGCAGTATTTT. Protein: CASSLSPGGGARDTQYF.